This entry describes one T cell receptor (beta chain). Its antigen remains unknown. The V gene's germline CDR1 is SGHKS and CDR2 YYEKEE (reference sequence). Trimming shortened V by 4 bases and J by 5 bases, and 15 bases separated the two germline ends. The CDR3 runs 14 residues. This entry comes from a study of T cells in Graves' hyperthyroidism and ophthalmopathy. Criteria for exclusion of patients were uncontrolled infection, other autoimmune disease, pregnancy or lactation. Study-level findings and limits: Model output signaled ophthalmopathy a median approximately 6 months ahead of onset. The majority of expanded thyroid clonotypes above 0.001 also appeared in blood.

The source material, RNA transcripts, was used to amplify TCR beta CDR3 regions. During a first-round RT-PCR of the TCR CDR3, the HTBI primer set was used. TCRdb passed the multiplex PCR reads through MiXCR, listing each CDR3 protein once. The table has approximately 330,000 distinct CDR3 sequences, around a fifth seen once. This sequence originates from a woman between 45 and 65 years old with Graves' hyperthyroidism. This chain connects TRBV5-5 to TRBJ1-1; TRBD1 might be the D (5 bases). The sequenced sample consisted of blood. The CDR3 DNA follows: TGTGCCAGCAGCCGTTTGGCTGAGGGGACTGAAGCTTTCTTT. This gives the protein CASSRLAEGTEAFF.